This passage covers 3 T cell receptor beta chains from one sample sequenced in a study of response to subunit inactivated influenza vaccine. TCRdb analysed the RT-PCR reads with MiXCR anew, one entry per CDR3 protein. This table holds under 850,000 distinct CDR3 sequences, 15% to 20% found once. The material sequenced was PBMCs from blood, taken roughly 5 days after vaccination. Receptors were obtained from a man between 50 and 59 years old who received an inactivated influenza vaccine.

The chain joins TRBV18 to TRBJ2-1; no reliable D call. V gave up 6 bases and J gave up 8 bases, with 14 bases separating them. CDR3 length: 13 residues. Per germline, CDR1 KGHSH and CDR2 LQKENI. CDR3 in amino acids: CASSPVRFDEQFF. In DNA form, the CDR3 reads TGTGCCAGCTCTCCTGTACGGTTCGATGAGCAGTTCTTC.

The chain recombines TRBV29-1 with TRBJ2-3; 9 bases agree with TRBD2. The CDR3 sequence is 15 residues long. Trimming at V came to 6 bases and at J to 2 bases, leaving 9 bases not matched to a gene. CDR1 is SQVTM, CDR2 ANQGSEA, per germline. The CDR3 loop is CSVPPSGANTDTQYF. The CDR3 DNA follows: TGCAGCGTCCCCCCTAGCGGGGCGAACACAGATACGCAGTATTTT.

This clonotype was counted ten times or more. This rearrangement joins TRBV7-2 to TRBJ2-5; 8 bases map to TRBD1. The germline CDR1 and CDR2 sequences are SGHTA and FQGNSA. Trimming removed 1 base from V and 5 bases from J; junction bases left unmatched: 6. The CDR3 extends over 15 amino acids. The chain's CDR3 is CASSLVLAGGETQYF. The CDR3 region has the DNA TGTGCCAGCAGCTTAGTTCTGGCAGGGGGCGAGACCCAGTACTTC.